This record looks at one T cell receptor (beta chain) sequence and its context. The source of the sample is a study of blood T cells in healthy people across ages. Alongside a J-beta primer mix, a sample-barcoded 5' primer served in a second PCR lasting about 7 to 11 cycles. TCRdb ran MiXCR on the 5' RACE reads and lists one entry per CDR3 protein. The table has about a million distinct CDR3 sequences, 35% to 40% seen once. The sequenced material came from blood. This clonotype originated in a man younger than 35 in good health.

The CDR3 reads CASMDVKISTDTQYF. The CDR3 region has the DNA TGTGCCAGCATGGATGTGAAGATTAGCACAGATACGCAGTATTTT. The chain couples TRBV6-2 or TRBV6-3 to TRBJ2-3; no reliable D call. The V gene lost 7 bases and the J gene lost 0 bases, with 14 bases spanning the gap. CDR1 is MNHEY and CDR2 is SVGEGT in the germline V gene. The CDR3 extends over 15 amino acids.